These 26 T cell receptor beta chains originate from one sample sequenced in a study of T cells after posttransplantation cyclophosphamide. Assay: immunoSEQ multiplex PCR; the TCRdb copy retains only in-frame clones and omits some. The data hold fewer than 35,000 clones, with 91% observed a single time. Cells defined as naive were viable CD3+CD4+ or CD3+CD8+ and CCR7+CD45RA+CD45RO-CD95-CD27+CD28+. Sequencing was carried out using naive CD4+ T cells sorted from blood. Every receptor here comes from a man aged 30 to 39 in good health and a related stem cell transplant donor.

The chain is built from TRBV28 and TRBJ1-2; tentative D call: TRBD1 (5 bases). The V gene lost 9 bases and the J gene lost 2 bases, with 16 bases spanning the gap. The CDR3 totals 14 residues. Per the germline V gene, CDR1 is MDHEN and CDR2 is SYDVKM. CDR3 in DNA: TGTGCCAGTTTCAGAAGCGGGGGGAACTATGGCTACACCTTC. It yields the protein CASFRSGGNYGYTF.

In its sample, this clone was seen once. V is TRBV9 and J is TRBJ1-1; D ambiguous. CDR1 and CDR2 from the germline V gene are SGDLS and YYNGEE. V lost 0 bases and J lost 5, with 11 bases in between. The CDR3 length is 14 residues. The CDR3 coding sequence is TGTGCCAGCAGCGTAGGAGGGCCCGGGACTGAAGCTTTCTTT. It specifies CASSVGGPGTEAFF. Complete variable domain (other parts from reference TRBV9 and TRBJ1-1): DSGVTQTPKHLITATGQRVTLRCSPRSGDLSVYWYQQSLDQGLQFLIQYYNGEERAKGNILERFSAQQFPDLHSELNLSSLELGDSALYFCASSVGGPGTEAFFGQGTRLTVV.

The chain links TRBV6-6 to TRBJ2-7, with TRBD1 matching 7 bases. The CDR3 has 14 amino acids. V lost 6 bases, J lost 2 bases, and 7 bases stayed unmatched. CDR1 is MNHNY and CDR2 is SVGAGI in the germline V gene (reference sequence). CDR3 in DNA: TGTGCCAGCAGCCCCGAGGGGGCGGCCTACGAGCAGTACTTC. Its protein product is CASSPEGAAYEQYF.

The chain combines TRBV7-9 with TRBJ2-2, with 9 bases that match TRBD1. Germline values: CDR1 SEHNR, CDR2 FQNEAQ (reference sequence). V lost 5 bases and J lost 6; bases outside the gene matches: 10. This CDR3 is 16 amino acids long. The CDR3 loop reads CASSRSGTGLSGELFF. The CDR3 nucleotides read TGTGCCAGCAGCAGATCCGGGACAGGGTTATCCGGGGAGCTGTTTTTT.

This rearrangement joins TRBV11-2 to TRBJ2-7; 7 bases are a match to TRBD1. Unmatched junction bases numbered 4, after V lost 2 bases and J lost 6 bases. Germline V gene data show CDR1 as SGHAT and CDR2 as FQNNGV. The CDR3 extends over 13 amino acids. The CDR3 DNA reads as TGTGCCAGCAGCTTATACCGGGACAGCGAGCAGTACTTC. Protein product: CASSLYRDSEQYF.

This chain connects TRBV5-1 to TRBJ2-1; D unresolved. Per germline, CDR1 SGHRS and CDR2 YFSETQ. V lost 1 base to trimming and J lost 0 bases, with 8 bases between them. The CDR3 covers 15 residues. CDR3 sequence reads: CASSLSSPSYNEQFF. In DNA, the CDR3 is TGCGCCAGCAGCTTGAGCTCACCCTCCTACAATGAGCAGTTCTTC.

The chain recombines TRBV7-9 with TRBJ2-7; a possible D gene is TRBD2 (6 bases). The V and J ends lost 2 bases and 3 bases respectively, with 8 bases between them. Germline assignment: CDR1 SEHNR and CDR2 FQNEAQ (reference sequence). This CDR3 has 13 residues. The CDR3 bases are TGTGCCAGCAGCTTATACGGGAGCTACGAGCAGTACTTC. Protein: CASSLYGSYEQYF.

The chain links TRBV5-1 to TRBJ2-3; TRBD2 agrees at 15 bases. This CDR3 spans 16 amino acids. Germline V lookup: CDR1 SGHRS, CDR2 YFSETQ. V shed 3 bases and J 5 bases; nucleotides not matched to a gene: 4. The CDR3 protein is CASSSGLAGGQDTQYF. The CDR3, as DNA: TGCGCCAGCAGCTCCGGACTAGCGGGGGGGCAAGATACGCAGTATTTT. Filled out from reference TRBV5-1 and TRBJ2-3, the complete variable domain reads KAGVTQTPRYLIKTRGQQVTLSCSPISGHRSVSWYQQTPGQGLQFLFEYFSETQRNKGNFPGRFSGRQFSNSRSEMNVSTLELGDSALYLCASSSGLAGGQDTQYFGPGTRLTVL.

This rearrangement joins TRBV7-3 to TRBJ2-5; TRBD1 agrees at 8 bases. The better agreement between TRBJ2-7 and the DNA end casts doubt on the J call. The germline CDR1 and CDR2 sequences are SGHTA and FQGTGA. The CDR3 spans 16 residues. In DNA, the CDR3 is TGTGCCAGCAGCCCGAGACTGACAGGGGAAATCTACGAGCAGTACTTC. Its protein is CASSPRLTGEIYEQYF.

The V and J genes are TRBV7-2 and TRBJ2-1; no clear D. The CDR3 loop spans 11 amino acids. Germline V gives CDR1 SGHTA, CDR2 FQGNSA. Trimming pared 4 bases from V and 10 bases from J, leaving 8 bases between. In nucleotides, the CDR3 is TGTGCCAGCAGCTCACCCCGGGAGCAGTTCTTC. Translation: CASSSPREQFF.

The DNA for the CDR3 is TGTGCCATCAGTGACCATCGACTAGCGGGGAACCTAGATACGCAGTATTTT. Translation: CAISDHRLAGNLDTQYF. The chain uses TRBV10-3 and TRBJ2-3, with 11 positions matching TRBD2. The CDR3 loop spans 17 amino acids. Germline V gives CDR1 ENHRY, CDR2 SYGVKD. V gave up 3 bases and J gave up 5 bases; unmatched junction bases: 10.

The rearrangement links TRBV5-1 to TRBJ2-5; D is possibly TRBD1 (8 bases). The assigned J gene may be wrong: the sequence end matches TRBJ2-7 better. Germline-derived CDR1 and CDR2 are SGHRS and YFSETQ. The CDR3 loop spans 15 amino acids. CDR3 sequence reads: CASSLNRGGSYEQYF. For the CDR3, the DNA is TGCGCCAGCAGCTTGAACAGGGGGGGCTCCTACGAGCAGTACTTC.

This clone was observed a single time. The CDR3 here is CASSSGASGANVLTF. In nucleotides, the CDR3 is TGTGCCAGCAGCTCAGGGGCCTCTGGGGCCAACGTCCTGACTTTC. V is TRBV5-4 and J is TRBJ2-6, with D perhaps matching TRBD1 (6 bases). Germline-derived CDR1 and CDR2 are SGHNT and YYREEE (reference sequence). This CDR3 spans 15 amino acids. Trimming shortened V by 3 bases and J by 0 bases, and 7 bases separated the two germline ends.

This clone was observed a single time. The V gene is TRBV27, the J gene TRBJ2-2, with D unclear. In germline, CDR1 is MNHEY, CDR2 SMNVEV (reference sequence). The CDR3 runs to 12 residues. Trimming cost V 6 bases and J 2 bases, with 4 bases left between them. The CDR3 bases are TGTGCCAGCAGCCAAAACACCGGGGAGCTGTTTTTT. Protein sequence: CASSQNTGELFF.

The CDR3 region is CASSLAGVWDTQYF. CDR3 DNA sequence: TGCGCCAGCAGCTTGGCGGGGGTATGGGATACGCAGTATTTT. The V call is TRBV5-1, the J call TRBJ2-3, with a tentative D call TRBD2 (6 bases). The V gene lost 0 bases and the J gene lost 6 bases, with 11 bases spanning the gap. Germline CDR1 reads SGHRS; CDR2 reads YFSETQ. The CDR3 totals 14 residues.

The chain carries TRBV15 and TRBJ2-1, with TRBD2 matching 10 bases. CDR1 LNHNV and CDR2 YYDKDF come from the germline V gene (reference sequence). The CDR3 covers 14 residues. V lost 6 bases to trimming and J lost 2 bases; unmatched junction nucleotides: 1. Here the CDR3 reads CATRLAGPYNEQFF. In DNA form, the CDR3 reads TGTGCCACCAGACTAGCGGGACCCTACAATGAGCAGTTCTTC.

The rearrangement uses TRBV2 and TRBJ1-6; D is uncertain. V was cut by 4 bases and J by 14 bases, with 18 bases left in between. There are 14 residues in the CDR3. Germline lookup yields CDR1 SNHLY and CDR2 FYNNEI. CDR3 protein: CASSGRTDGGALHF. As DNA, the CDR3 is TGTGCCAGCAGTGGGAGGACCGATGGTGGGGCCCTCCACTTT.

This clone was recorded a few times. The V gene is TRBV10-3, the J gene TRBJ2-1; possibly TRBD1 for D (6 bases). CDR1 ENHRY and CDR2 SYGVKD come from the germline V gene. V gave up 7 bases and J gave up 8 bases, with 21 bases separating them. The CDR3 contains 15 residues. The CDR3 loop reads CAINTDSPWNHEQFF. DNA of the CDR3: TGTGCCATCAACACGGACAGCCCGTGGAATCATGAGCAGTTCTTC.

This chain links TRBV6-6 with TRBJ2-5, with 8 bases that match TRBD2. CDR1 and CDR2 (germline): MNHNY, SVGAGI (reference sequence). The length of the CDR3 is 14 residues. V shed 7 bases and J 5 bases; nucleotides not matched to a gene: 9. CDR3 coding DNA: TGTGCCAGCATCGTACGGGGGGGTGGGGAGACCCAGTACTTC. This gives the protein CASIVRGGGETQYF.

This chain joins TRBV19 and TRBJ1-2; TRBD1 agrees at 8 bases. V gave up 9 bases and J gave up 3 bases; unmatched junction bases: 12. This CDR3 has 15 residues. Germline loops: CDR1 LNHDA, CDR2 SQIVND (reference sequence). CDR3 amino acids: CASLPQGAGDYGYTF. In DNA, the CDR3 is TGTGCCAGCCTACCGCAGGGGGCGGGGGACTATGGCTACACCTTC. Looking up the rest from reference TRBV19 and TRBJ1-2 gives the full variable domain: DGGITQSPKYLFRKEGQNVTLSCEQNLNHDAMYWYRQDPGQGLRLIYYSQIVNDFQKGDIAEGYSVSREKKESFPLTVTSAQKNPTAFYLCASLPQGAGDYGYTFGSGTRLTVV.

The rearrangement links TRBV6-1 to TRBJ2-5; 9 bases line up with TRBD1. V lost 4 bases to trimming and J lost 4 bases; unmatched junction nucleotides: 13. This CDR3 contains 17 residues. CDR1 is MNHNS, CDR2 SASEGT, per germline. In DNA, the CDR3 is TGTGCCAGCAGTGCAGGGACAGGGATTAGTGCCCGAGAGACCCAGTACTTC. Residues: CASSAGTGISARETQYF.

V gene TRBV5-1 combines with J gene TRBJ2-1; the D gene is possibly TRBD1 (6 bases). Per germline, CDR1 SGHRS and CDR2 YFSETQ. The CDR3 covers 15 residues. V was pared by 3 bases and J by 0 bases, with 10 bases between. CDR3 protein: CASSSGRGSYNEQFF. For the CDR3, the DNA is TGCGCCAGCAGCTCGGGCAGGGGCTCCTACAATGAGCAGTTCTTC.

This chain joins TRBV6-1 and TRBJ1-2, with a weak D call TRBD1 (5 bases). Germline CDR1 is MNHNS and CDR2 is SASEGT. Trimming took off 2 bases at V and 0 bases at J, with 10 bases between the two ends. The CDR3 is 15 amino acids. The CDR3 nucleotides are TGTGCCAGCAGTGAATATGGGGCGACTAACTATGGCTACACCTTC. Encoded protein: CASSEYGATNYGYTF.

This chain links TRBV15 with TRBJ1-2; 9 bases fit TRBD1. The CDR3 sequence is 15 residues long. With V trimmed by 5 bases and J by 3 bases, 7 bases remained unmatched. From germline, CDR1 is LNHNV and CDR2 YYDKDF (reference sequence). For the CDR3, the DNA is TGTGCCACCAGCCCTTGGACAGGGGACTACTATGGCTACACCTTC. Its protein is CATSPWTGDYYGYTF.

The chain employs TRBV19 and TRBJ1-6, with a possible D match to TRBD1 (5 bases). The CDR3 totals 17 residues. CDR1 is LNHDA and CDR2 is SQIVND in the germline V gene (reference sequence). Between the trimmed V and J ends, which lost 3 bases and 1 base, there was a span of 13 bases. The CDR3 spells CASSIVQGQSYNSPLHF. The CDR3 DNA sequence: TGTGCCAGTAGTATCGTTCAGGGTCAATCCTATAATTCACCCCTCCACTTT.

The chain recombines TRBV5-6 with TRBJ2-3, with D possibly being TRBD2 (6 bases). The CDR3 contains 15 residues. Germline V gene data show CDR1 as SGHDT and CDR2 as YYEEEE. V lost 3 bases, J lost 1 base, and 12 bases lay in between. The CDR3 DNA reads as TGTGCCAGCAGCTCTGGGGGGATTGGCACAGATACGCAGTATTTT. Residues: CASSSGGIGTDTQYF.